These T cell receptor beta chains were read from a single sample in a study of blood T cell repertoires in COVID-19. The protocol was immunoSEQ multiplex PCR, while the TCRdb copy is restricted to in-frame clones and leaves out a portion. The data contain 250,000 or so clones, around 90% of them seen just once; the ten biggest clones take up 2.1%. Sequencing was carried out using peripheral blood. These receptors were collected from a woman aged 60-70 years with COVID-19, enrolled during active disease. The CDR3 runs from the conserved cysteine through the conserved F or W. The D gene is left open where the match is weak. Only part of the rows carry a size: once, few, many, or a class if the clone is expanded.

>TRBV12-5|NA|TRBJ1-1|12|once
TGTGCTAGTGGTTTGTTCCGGACTGAAGCTTTCTTT
CASGLFRTEAFF
>TRBV7-2|NA|TRBJ2-3|15|NA
TGTGCCAGCAGCTTAGAGCGCCGTATCACAGATACGCAGTATTTT
CASSLERRITDTQYF
>TRBV3-1/TRBV3-2|TRBD1|TRBJ1-2|15|NA
TGTGCCAGCAGCCATCCCACCGGGACAGACTATGGCTACACCTTC
CASSHPTGTDYGYTF
>TRBV5-4|TRBD1|TRBJ1-2|13|NA
TGTGCCAGCAGCCGGGGACAGCGCTATGGCTACACCTTC
CASSRGQRYGYTF
>TRBV5-1|TRBD1|TRBJ1-2|19|NA
TGCGCCAGCAGCACTCCCGGGACAGGGATGGTACGGCCCGTCTATGGCTACACCTTC
CASSTPGTGMVRPVYGYTF
>TRBV5-4|NA|TRBJ2-4|19|NA
TGTGCCAGCAGCTTGTCGGTCAGGGGCCCCCCTAAGGCCAAAAACATTCAGTACTTC
CASSLSVRGPPKAKNIQYF
>TRBV6-2/TRBV6-3|TRBD1|TRBJ1-5|16|few
TGTGCCAGCAGTGATCTACAGGGGGCAGGCAATCAGCCCCAGCATTTT
CASSDLQGAGNQPQHF
>TRBV20-1|NA|TRBJ1-1|10|once
TGCAGTGCTACGGGGGCTGAAGCTTTCTTT
CSATGAEAFF
>TRBV7-6|TRBD2|TRBJ2-1|16|NA
TGTGCCAGCAGCCGCGATAGCGGGGCCTCCTACAATGAGCAGTTCTTC
CASSRDSGASYNEQFF
>TRBV19|TRBD1|TRBJ1-6|13|NA
TGTGCCAGTACTGGACAGGAGTTTTCACCCCTCCACTTT
CASTGQEFSPLHF
>TRBV19|NA|TRBJ2-1|13|NA
TGTGCCAGTCATAATAGGGGTCGAAATGAGCAGTTCTTC
CASHNRGRNEQFF